This T cell receptor beta chain comes out of a study of cytomegalovirus exposure and HLA in healthy donors. Study results and caveats: There were some public TCRs occurring in many donors, but most TCR sequences were rare.

This clone was counted many times. Its target is unknown. V lost 0 bases, J lost 0 bases, and 12 bases lay in between. Germline-derived CDR1 and CDR2 are LGHNA and YNFKEQ. The CDR3 runs to 17 residues. With 60 Vbeta and 13 Jbeta primers, the PCR was carried out. This table comes from immunoSEQ multiplex PCR, and its TCRdb copy is limited to in-frame clones, with some not included. The repertoire holds 75,000 to 95,000 clones, almost 85% seen once, with 4.5% to 7% in the top ten. The sequence was obtained from a woman younger than 35 in good health and CMV-seropositive. The sample comprised PBMCs. The chain recombines TRBV4-2 with TRBJ2-1, with D possibly being TRBD2 (6 bases). The CDR3 is CASSQDKAGSSYNEQFF. In DNA form, the CDR3 reads TGTGCCAGCAGCCAAGATAAAGCCGGGAGCTCCTACAATGAGCAGTTCTTC.